One sample yielded the 23 T cell receptor beta chains listed below, sequenced in a study of cytomegalovirus exposure and HLA in healthy donors. Primers included in the PCR were 60 Vbeta and 13 Jbeta primers. Repertoires were generated with immunoSEQ multiplex PCR, while TCRdb's copy carries only in-frame clones and drops some. The table has around 180,000 clones, just under 85% seen once. Sequencing was performed on PBMCs. The receptor source for this set is a girl aged 10 to 17 in good health and CMV-seropositive.

This clone was seen more than once but under ten times. The chain recombines TRBV6-1 with TRBJ2-3; 7 positions agree with TRBD1. Germline CDR1 MNHNS, CDR2 SASEGT. This CDR3 is 13 amino acids long. After removal of 8 bases from V and 8 bases from J, the junction contained 10 bases not matched to a gene. CDR3 in DNA: TGTGCCAGCGCGACAGGGTGGATTCCTACGCAGTATTTT. Translated: CASATGWIPTQYF.

This clone was counted once. The chain employs TRBV11-2 and TRBJ2-5; 7 nucleotides agree with TRBD2. J was trimmed by 3 bases and V by 3 bases; bases with no gene match: 1. Germline CDR1 reads SGHAT; CDR2 reads FQNNGV. This CDR3 is built from 13 residues. The CDR3 DNA sequence: TGTGCCAGCAGCTTGAGCGGGGAAGAGACCCAGTACTTC. Translating gives CASSLSGEETQYF.

The chain combines TRBV7-9 with TRBJ1-3; 7 bases align to TRBD1. The germline V gene has CDR1 SEHNR and CDR2 FQNEAQ (reference sequence). With V trimmed by 5 bases and J by 2 bases, 12 bases remained unmatched. CDR3 length: 17 residues. The CDR3 here is CASSLPRWQGAGNTIYF. In DNA, the CDR3 is TGTGCCAGCAGCCTACCAAGGTGGCAGGGGGCTGGAAACACCATATATTTT.

There are a few counts of this clone. The rearrangement links TRBV30 to TRBJ1-2; the D is unclear. The CDR3 totals 15 residues. The ends were cut back, 7 bases at V and 0 bases at J, with 18 bases in the middle. The germline CDR1 and CDR2 sequences are GTSNPN and SVGIG (reference sequence). In DNA form, the CDR3 reads TGTGCCTTGCTCCCGGGGTGGGAAGCTAACTATGGCTACACCTTC. This gives the protein CALLPGWEANYGYTF.

The CDR3 loop is CASRTGQLNEKLFF. In DNA form, the CDR3 reads TGTGCCAGCAGAACGGGACAGCTGAATGAAAAACTGTTTTTT. J is TRBJ1-4 and V is TRBV6-5; 7 bases align to TRBD1. Germline assignment: CDR1 MNHEY and CDR2 SVGAGI. The V gene end was trimmed by 6 bases and the J gene end by 5 bases; junction bases not matched to a gene: 6. CDR3 length equals 14 residues.

About this clone itself: At one boundary the junction diverges from the germline segment, which might be a read error. This chain connects TRBV7-7 to TRBJ1-5; 9 bases agree with TRBD1. From germline, CDR1 is SSHAT and CDR2 FNYEAQ (reference sequence). This CDR3 comprises 15 residues. CDR3 in amino acids: CASRPTGGSNQPQHF. CDR3 DNA sequence: TGTGCTAGCAGGCCGACAGGGGGGAGCAATCAGCCCCAGCATTTT.

There are a few counts of this clone. V gene TRBV2 combines with J gene TRBJ1-1, with D perhaps TRBD1 (5 bases). Germline loops: CDR1 SNHLY, CDR2 FYNNEI. Trimming pared 6 bases from V and 4 bases from J, leaving 6 bases between. The CDR3 covers 11 residues. This CDR3 reads CASRGGTEAFF. The CDR3 DNA sequence: TGTGCCAGCAGGGGGGGCACTGAAGCTTTCTTT. The full variable domain, completed using reference TRBV2 and TRBJ1-1, is EPEVTQTPSHQVTQMGQEVILRCVPISNHLYFYWYRQILGQKVEFLVSFYNNEISEKSEIFDDQFSVERPDGSNFTLKIRSTKLEDSAMYFCASRGGTEAFFGQGTRLTVV.

The chain is built from TRBV4-2 and TRBJ1-2; TRBD1 agrees at 7 bases. Per the germline V gene, CDR1 is LGHNA and CDR2 is YNFKEQ. Losses at the gene ends were 6 bases for V and 4 bases for J; bases not matched to a gene: 8. The CDR3 is made up of 14 amino acids. This CDR3 reads CASSTGESGYGYTF. In DNA, the CDR3 is TGTGCCAGCAGTACAGGGGAAAGTGGCTATGGCTACACCTTC.

For this clone: The sample contains more than one DNA sequence encoding this CDR3. V is TRBV2 and J is TRBJ1-5; 7 positions match TRBD1. CDR1 SNHLY and CDR2 FYNNEI come from the germline V gene. The CDR3 covers 13 residues. The junction had 4 bases not matched to a gene; V was cut back by 7 bases and J by 4 bases. The CDR3 loop reads CASKGQVNQPQHF. CDR3 nucleotides: TGTGCCAGCAAAGGACAGGTGAATCAGCCCCAGCATTTT.

J is TRBJ2-7 and V is TRBV7-9, with 8 bases matching TRBD1. V gave up 5 bases and J gave up 6 bases; unmatched junction bases: 6. CDR1 SEHNR and CDR2 FQNEAQ come from the germline V gene (reference sequence). The CDR3 has 13 amino acids. CDR3 DNA: TGTGCCAGCAGCCTGACAGGGGTGGCCGAGCAGTACTTC. This encodes CASSLTGVAEQYF. Filled out from reference TRBV7-9 and TRBJ2-7, the complete variable domain reads DTGVSQNPRHKITKRGQNVTFRCDPISEHNRLYWYRQTLGQGPEFLTYFQNEAQLEKSRLLSDRFSAERPKGSFSTLEIQRTEQGDSAMYLCASSLTGVAEQYFGPGTRLTVT.

This clone was observed a few times. V usage is TRBV6-1 and J usage is TRBJ2-7; a weak D match, TRBD2 (6 bases). The V gene lost 1 base and the J gene lost 5 bases, with 18 bases spanning the gap. The germline gives CDR1 MNHNS, CDR2 SASEGT. The CDR3 covers 16 residues. CDR3: CASSEGWRGEIHEQYF. In nucleotides, the CDR3 is TGTGCCAGCAGTGAAGGGTGGCGGGGCGAGATTCACGAGCAGTACTTC.

The chain uses TRBV5-4 and TRBJ1-1; perhaps TRBD1 as D (6 bases). CDR3 length: 16 residues. The germline CDR1 and CDR2 sequences are SGHNT and YYREEE (reference sequence). Deletions cut 4 bases from V and 1 base from J, with 17 bases between. The CDR3 sequence is CASSPRARGKNTEAFF. CDR3 bases: TGTGCCAGCAGCCCCAGGGCCAGGGGAAAGAACACTGAAGCTTTCTTT.

In its sample, this clone was seen a few times. The rearrangement uses TRBV2 and TRBJ1-1; D perhaps matches TRBD1 (5 bases). The CDR3 covers 15 residues. V dropped 3 bases and J dropped 7 bases, with 18 bases sitting between them. Germline values: CDR1 SNHLY, CDR2 FYNNEI. CDR3 nucleotides: TGTGCCAGCAGTGATGAGTGGTTTTCGGGGGTTGAAGCTTTCTTT. Protein sequence: CASSDEWFSGVEAFF.

The chain couples TRBV18 to TRBJ2-3, with D possibly TRBD2 on 7 matching bases. This CDR3 comprises 14 residues. V gave up 3 bases and J gave up 3 bases, with 10 bases separating them. Germline CDR1 reads KGHSH; CDR2 reads LQKENI. CDR3 amino acids: CASSPRGATDTQYF. CDR3 in DNA: TGTGCCAGCTCACCTCGGGGGGCGACAGATACGCAGTATTTT.

This clone was counted a few times. The chain's CDR3 is CATSRDGQVIDEQYF. The CDR3 nucleotides are TGTGCCACCAGCAGAGATGGACAGGTAATAGACGAGCAGTACTTC. V and J are TRBV15 and TRBJ2-7; TRBD1 aligns across 7 bases. This CDR3 region has 15 residues. Germline values: CDR1 LNHNV, CDR2 YYDKDF (reference sequence). V trimming: 0 bases; J trimming: 5 bases; junction bases outside the gene matches: 7.

This clone was seen a handful of times. This rearrangement joins TRBV5-4 to TRBJ1-2; D might be TRBD1 (6 bases). This CDR3 comprises 17 residues. CDR1 is SGHNT and CDR2 is YYREEE in the germline V gene (reference sequence). V dropped 0 bases and J dropped 6 bases, with 21 bases sitting between them. The CDR3 reads CASSLDNYGGARDGYTF. In DNA form, the CDR3 reads TGTGCCAGCAGCTTGGATAATTATGGGGGGGCCCGTGATGGCTACACCTTC.

This chain links TRBV14 with TRBJ2-4; 11 bases are shared with TRBD2. Germline trimming cut 2 bases from V and 0 bases from J; bases unmatched to any gene: 6. Germline CDR1 reads SGHDN; CDR2 reads FVKESK. The CDR3 sequence is 18 residues long. The CDR3 spells CASSQQETSGIAKNIQYF. The CDR3 region has the DNA TGTGCCAGCAGCCAACAGGAGACTAGCGGGATAGCCAAAAACATTCAGTACTTC.

This clone has more than one count but fewer than ten. The gene calls are TRBV2 and TRBJ2-2; no firm D call. Germline V gene lookup returns CDR1 SNHLY and CDR2 FYNNEI. The CDR3 totals 15 residues. V was pared by 4 bases and J by 5 bases, with 14 bases between. The CDR3 DNA is TGTGCCAGCAGTGGTGTCAGCAGGCCTACCGGGGAGCTGTTTTTT. It is translated as CASSGVSRPTGELFF.

This clone was picked up a small number of times. The rearrangement joins TRBV9 to TRBJ1-2; TRBD1 matches 7 bases. This CDR3 region has 13 residues. Germline assignment: CDR1 SGDLS and CDR2 YYNGEE. V trimming: 1 base; J trimming: 6 bases; junction bases outside the gene matches: 3. CDR3 loop: CASSVTGVDGYTF. The CDR3 DNA is TGTGCCAGCAGCGTAACAGGGGTCGATGGCTACACCTTC.

There are a few counts of this clone. This chain connects TRBV7-9 to TRBJ1-2; tentatively, D is TRBD1 (5 bases). The CDR3 extends over 14 amino acids. Looked up from germline, CDR1 is SEHNR and CDR2 is FQNEAQ (reference sequence). V lost 5 bases to trimming and J lost 2 bases, with 12 bases between them. The CDR3 sequence is CASSQVAGNYGYTF. Written as DNA, the CDR3 is TGTGCCAGCAGCCAGGTGGCAGGGAACTATGGCTACACCTTC.

The V and J genes are TRBV9 and TRBJ2-2, with D possibly being TRBD2 (6 bases). V gave up 1 base and J gave up 1 base, with 17 bases separating them. The germline gives CDR1 SGDLS, CDR2 YYNGEE. The CDR3 length is 18 residues. The CDR3 nucleotides read TGTGCCAGCAGCGTAAAGAGAGGAGGGGCCTTGAACACCGGGGAGCTGTTTTTT. Translated, it gives CASSVKRGGALNTGELFF.

V is TRBV25-1 and J is TRBJ2-2; D possibly corresponds to TRBD1 (6 bases). V lost 8 bases and J lost 4, with 11 bases in between. The CDR3 consists of 13 residues. Germline V lookup: CDR1 MGHDK, CDR2 SYGVNS. CDR3: CASDTGSTGELFF. CDR3 DNA sequence: TGTGCCAGCGACACAGGGAGCACCGGGGAGCTGTTTTTT.

The chain is built from TRBV19 and TRBJ2-2, with D perhaps TRBD2 (6 bases). The CDR3 extends over 21 amino acids. The V end was cut by 1 base, the J end by 4 bases, with 28 bases between. Germline CDR1 LNHDA, CDR2 SQIVND (reference sequence). CDR3 nucleotide sequence: TGTGCCAGTAGTATAGTTGGGTGGGGACTTCCAATCTCTCCGAGCACCGGGGAGCTGTTTTTT. It codes for CASSIVGWGLPISPSTGELFF.